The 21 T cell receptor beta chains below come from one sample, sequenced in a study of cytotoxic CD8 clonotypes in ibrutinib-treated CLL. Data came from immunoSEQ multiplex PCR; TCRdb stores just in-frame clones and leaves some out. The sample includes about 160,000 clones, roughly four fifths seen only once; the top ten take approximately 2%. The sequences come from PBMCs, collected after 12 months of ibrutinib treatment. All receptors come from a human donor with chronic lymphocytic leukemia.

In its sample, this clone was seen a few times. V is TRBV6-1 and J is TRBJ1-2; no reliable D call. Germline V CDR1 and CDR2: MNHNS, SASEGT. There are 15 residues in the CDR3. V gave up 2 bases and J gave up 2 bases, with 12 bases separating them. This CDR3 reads CASSESWQENYGYTF. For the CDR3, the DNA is TGTGCCAGCAGTGAATCTTGGCAGGAGAACTATGGCTACACCTTC.

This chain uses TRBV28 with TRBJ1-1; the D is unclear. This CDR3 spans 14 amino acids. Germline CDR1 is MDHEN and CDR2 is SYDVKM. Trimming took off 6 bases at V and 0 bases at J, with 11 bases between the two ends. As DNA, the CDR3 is TGTGCCAGCAGGGAGGAGGGTTTGAACACTGAAGCTTTCTTT. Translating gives CASREEGLNTEAFF. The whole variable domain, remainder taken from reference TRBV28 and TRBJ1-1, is DVKVTQSSRYLVKRTGEKVFLECVQDMDHENMFWYRQDPGLGLRLIYFSYDVKMKEKGDIPEGYSVSREKKERFSLILESASTNQTSMYLCASREEGLNTEAFFGQGTRLTVV.

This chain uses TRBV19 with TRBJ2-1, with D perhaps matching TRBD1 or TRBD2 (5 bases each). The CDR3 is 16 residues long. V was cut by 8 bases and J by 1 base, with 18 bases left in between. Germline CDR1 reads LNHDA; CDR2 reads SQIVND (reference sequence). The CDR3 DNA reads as TGTGCCAGTGAGGGAGCAGACAGCCGTTCCTACAATGAGCAGTTCTTC. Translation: CASEGADSRSYNEQFF.

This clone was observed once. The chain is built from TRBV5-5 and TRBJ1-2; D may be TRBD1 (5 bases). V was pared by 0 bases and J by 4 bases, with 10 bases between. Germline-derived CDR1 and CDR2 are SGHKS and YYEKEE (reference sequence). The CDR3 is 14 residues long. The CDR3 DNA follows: TGTGCCAGCAGCTTGGGGGGCGCAGCCTATGGCTACACCTTC. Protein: CASSLGGAAYGYTF.

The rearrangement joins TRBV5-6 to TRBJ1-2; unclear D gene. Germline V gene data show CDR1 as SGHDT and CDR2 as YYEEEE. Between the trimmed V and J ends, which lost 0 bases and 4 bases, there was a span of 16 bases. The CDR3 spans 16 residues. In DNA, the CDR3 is TGTGCCAGCAGCTTGGAGAACCCCGTCGTTGGCTATGGCTACACCTTC. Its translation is CASSLENPVVGYGYTF.

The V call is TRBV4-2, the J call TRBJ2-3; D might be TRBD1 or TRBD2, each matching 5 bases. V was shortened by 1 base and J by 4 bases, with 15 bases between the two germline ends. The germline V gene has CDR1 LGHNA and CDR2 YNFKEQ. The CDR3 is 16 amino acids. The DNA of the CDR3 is TGTGCCAGCAGCCAAGGGTTTGTCGGGGCCGCAGATACGCAGTATTTT. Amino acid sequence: CASSQGFVGAADTQYF.

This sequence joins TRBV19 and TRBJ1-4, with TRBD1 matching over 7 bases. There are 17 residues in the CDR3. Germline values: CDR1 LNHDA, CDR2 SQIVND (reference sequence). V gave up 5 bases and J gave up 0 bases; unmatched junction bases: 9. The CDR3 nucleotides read TGTGCCAGTAGTCCCTGGGGACAGCTTGCAACTAATGAAAAACTGTTTTTT. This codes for CASSPWGQLATNEKLFF.

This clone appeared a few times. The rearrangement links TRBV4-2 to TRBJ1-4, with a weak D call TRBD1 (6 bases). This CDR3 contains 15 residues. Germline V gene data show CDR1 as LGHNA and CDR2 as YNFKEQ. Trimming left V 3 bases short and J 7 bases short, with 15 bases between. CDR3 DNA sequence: TGTGCCAGCAGCCAGGGTCAGGGGCTCGGTGAAAAACTGTTTTTT. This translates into CASSQGQGLGEKLFF.

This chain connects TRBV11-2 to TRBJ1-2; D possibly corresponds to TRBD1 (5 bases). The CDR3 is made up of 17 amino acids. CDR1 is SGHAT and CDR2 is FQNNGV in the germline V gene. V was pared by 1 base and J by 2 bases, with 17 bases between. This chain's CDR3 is CASSLVATRDRNYGYTF. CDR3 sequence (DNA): TGTGCCAGCAGCTTAGTAGCTACGCGGGACCGAAACTATGGCTACACCTTC.

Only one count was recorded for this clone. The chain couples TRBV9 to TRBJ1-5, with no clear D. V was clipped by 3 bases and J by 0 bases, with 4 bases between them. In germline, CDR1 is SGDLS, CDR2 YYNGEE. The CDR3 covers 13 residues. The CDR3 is CASSASSNQPQHF. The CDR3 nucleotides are TGTGCCAGCAGCGCCAGTAGCAATCAGCCCCAGCATTTT.

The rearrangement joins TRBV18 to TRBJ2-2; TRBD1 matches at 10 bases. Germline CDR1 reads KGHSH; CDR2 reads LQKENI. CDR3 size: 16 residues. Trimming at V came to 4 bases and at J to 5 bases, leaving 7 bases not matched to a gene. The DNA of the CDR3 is TGTGCCAGCTCACTCAGGCCGGGACAGGGGACCGGGGAGCTGTTTTTT. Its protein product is CASSLRPGQGTGELFF.

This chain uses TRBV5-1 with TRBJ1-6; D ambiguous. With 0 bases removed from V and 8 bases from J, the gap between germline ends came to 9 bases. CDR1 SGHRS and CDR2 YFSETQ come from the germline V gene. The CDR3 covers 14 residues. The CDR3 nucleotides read TGCGCCAGCAGCTTGGAAACAGTAGATTCACCCCTCCACTTT. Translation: CASSLETVDSPLHF.

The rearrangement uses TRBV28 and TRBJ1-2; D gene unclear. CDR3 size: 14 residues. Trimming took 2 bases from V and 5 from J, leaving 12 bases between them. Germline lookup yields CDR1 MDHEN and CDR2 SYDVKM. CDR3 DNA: TGTGCCAGCAGTTTAGATGGCTTCGGGTATGGCTACACCTTC. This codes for CASSLDGFGYGYTF.

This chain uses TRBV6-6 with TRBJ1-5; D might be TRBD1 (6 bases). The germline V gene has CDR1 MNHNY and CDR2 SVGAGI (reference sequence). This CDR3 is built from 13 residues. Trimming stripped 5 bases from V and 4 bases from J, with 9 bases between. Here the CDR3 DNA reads TGTGCCAGCAGTGTACAGGGAAATCAGCCCCAGCATTTT. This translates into CASSVQGNQPQHF.

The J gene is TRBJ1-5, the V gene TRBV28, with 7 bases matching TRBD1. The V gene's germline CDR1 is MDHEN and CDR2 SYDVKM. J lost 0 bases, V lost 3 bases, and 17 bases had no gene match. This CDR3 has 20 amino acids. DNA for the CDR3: TGTGCCAGCAGTTTTCTCGGACAGGTGTTCGATACGGGTAGCAATCAGCCCCAGCATTTT. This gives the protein CASSFLGQVFDTGSNQPQHF.

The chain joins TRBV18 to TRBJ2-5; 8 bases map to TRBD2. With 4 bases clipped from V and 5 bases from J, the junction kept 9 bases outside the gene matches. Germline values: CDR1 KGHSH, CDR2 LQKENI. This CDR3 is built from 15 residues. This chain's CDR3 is CASSLPTSAAETQYF. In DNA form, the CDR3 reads TGTGCCAGCTCACTTCCGACTAGCGCGGCGGAGACCCAGTACTTC. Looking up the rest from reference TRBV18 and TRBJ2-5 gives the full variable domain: NAGVMQNPRHLVRRRGQEARLRCSPMKGHSHVYWYRQLPEEGLKFMVYLQKENIIDESGMPKERFSAEFPKEGPSILRIQQVVRGDSAAYFCASSLPTSAAETQYFGPGTRLLVL.

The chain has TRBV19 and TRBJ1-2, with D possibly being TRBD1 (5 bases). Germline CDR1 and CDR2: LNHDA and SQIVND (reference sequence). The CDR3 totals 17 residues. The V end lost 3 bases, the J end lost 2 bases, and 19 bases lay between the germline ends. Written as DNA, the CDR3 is TGTGCCAGTAGTATTGTCGCACAAGGGGCAGTGAACTATGGCTACACCTTC. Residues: CASSIVAQGAVNYGYTF.

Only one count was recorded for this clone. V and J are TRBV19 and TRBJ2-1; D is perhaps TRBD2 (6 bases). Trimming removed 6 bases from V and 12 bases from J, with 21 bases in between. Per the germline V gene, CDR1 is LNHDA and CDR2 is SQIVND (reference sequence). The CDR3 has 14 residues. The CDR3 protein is CASSPGVASGVQFF. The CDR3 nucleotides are TGTGCCAGTAGCCCCGGGGTGGCCTCGGGGGTGCAGTTCTTC.

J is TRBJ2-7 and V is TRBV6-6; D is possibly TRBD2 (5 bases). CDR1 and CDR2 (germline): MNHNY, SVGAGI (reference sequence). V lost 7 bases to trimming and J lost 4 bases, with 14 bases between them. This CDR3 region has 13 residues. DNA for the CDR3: TGTGCCAGCACCTTAGCGCCGAAGTACGAGCAGTACTTC. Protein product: CASTLAPKYEQYF.

CDR3 amino acids: CAWKARGLYGYTF. CDR3 coding DNA: TGTGCCTGGAAGGCCAGGGGCCTTTATGGCTACACCTTC. The rearrangement links TRBV30 to TRBJ1-2; the D gene is possibly TRBD1 (6 bases). The ends were cut back, 4 bases at V and 5 bases at J, with 14 bases in the middle. The germline V gene encodes CDR1 GTSNPN and CDR2 SVGIG (reference sequence). The CDR3 contains 13 residues.

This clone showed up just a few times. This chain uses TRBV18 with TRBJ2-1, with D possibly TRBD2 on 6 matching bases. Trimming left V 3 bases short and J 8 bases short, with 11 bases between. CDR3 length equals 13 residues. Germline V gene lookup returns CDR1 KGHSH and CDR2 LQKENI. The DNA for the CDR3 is TGTGCCAGCTCACCTGGAGGGACCGATGAGCAGTTCTTC. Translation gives CASSPGGTDEQFF.